One sample yielded the 12 T cell receptor beta chains listed below, sequenced in a study of blood T cell repertoires in COVID-19. Clones were read by immunoSEQ multiplex PCR, and TCRdb kept only the in-frame ones, dropping some. Seen here are about 100,000 clones, roughly 77% observed once, and the top ten hold 24%. Sequenced sample: peripheral blood. All receptors derive from a human donor in a cohort sampled during active COVID-19.

In this sample, this clone turned up a few times. The CDR3 spells CASSQAGGWDTQYF. The DNA of the CDR3 is TGCGCCAGCAGCCAAGCGGGAGGATGGGATACGCAGTATTTT. The genes are TRBV4-1 and TRBJ2-3; 7 nucleotides match TRBD2. The junction had 4 bases not matched to a gene; V was cut back by 1 base and J by 6 bases. The germline CDR1 and CDR2 sequences are MGHRA and YSYEKL. This CDR3 region has 14 residues.

This chain connects TRBV4-2 to TRBJ1-5; 11 bases are a match to TRBD1. CDR3 length equals 15 residues. The germline gives CDR1 LGHNA, CDR2 YNFKEQ. J gave up 7 bases and V 4 bases, and 6 bases lay outside the gene matches. The CDR3 nucleotides read TGTGCCAGCAGCCTTCTGGGACAGGGGGACCAGCCCCAGCATTTT. Translation: CASSLLGQGDQPQHF.

The chain carries TRBV9 and TRBJ2-3, with 9 bases lining up with TRBD2. Looked up from germline, CDR1 is SGDLS and CDR2 is YYNGEE. The CDR3 is 17 residues long. V was pared by 4 bases and J by 2 bases, with 11 bases of the junction left unmatched. The CDR3 region is CASSPHGSSGNTDTQYF. In nucleotides, the CDR3 is TGTGCCAGCAGCCCCCATGGGTCTAGCGGGAACACAGATACGCAGTATTTT.

This chain connects TRBV10-3 to TRBJ1-5; D unclear. This CDR3 comprises 12 residues. Looked up from germline, CDR1 is ENHRY and CDR2 is SYGVKD. V lost 3 bases, J lost 7 bases, and 7 bases lay in between. The CDR3: CAISESGQPQHF. The CDR3 coding sequence is TGTGCCATCAGTGAATCAGGACAGCCCCAGCATTTT.

DNA for the CDR3: TGTGCCAGCAGCGGTGGGCGAGTCACAGATACGCAGTATTTT. Its translation is CASSGGRVTDTQYF. The V call is TRBV9, the J call TRBJ2-3; D remains unclear. Trimming pared 3 bases from V and 2 bases from J, leaving 10 bases between. CDR1 is SGDLS and CDR2 is YYNGEE in the germline V gene. The CDR3 runs 14 residues.

The chain recombines TRBV10-3 with TRBJ2-7; 7 bases match TRBD1. In germline, CDR1 is ENHRY, CDR2 SYGVKD. The CDR3 contains 15 residues. V lost 0 bases and J lost 0; bases outside the gene matches: 2. The CDR3 protein is CAISESDRASYEQYF. The CDR3 bases are TGTGCCATCAGTGAGTCAGACAGGGCCTCCTACGAGCAGTACTTC.

This clone is judged medium-sized (0.01 to 0.1%). The J gene is TRBJ2-1, the V gene TRBV6-1; 8 bases match TRBD1. The length of the CDR3 is 14 residues. Germline lookup yields CDR1 MNHNS and CDR2 SASEGT. Trimming cost V 3 bases and J 4 bases; bases outside gene matches: 2. CDR3 protein: CASSEGQEYNEQFF. The CDR3 nucleotides are TGTGCCAGCAGTGAGGGACAGGAATACAATGAGCAGTTCTTC.

The chain combines TRBV14 with TRBJ2-7; 8 nucleotides line up with TRBD1. The ends lost 0 bases at V and 2 bases at J; junction bases unmatched: 9. Germline V gene lookup returns CDR1 SGHDN and CDR2 FVKESK. The CDR3 consists of 17 residues. CDR3 residues: CASSQDLPGTGTYEQYF. CDR3 coding DNA: TGTGCCAGCAGCCAAGATCTACCCGGGACAGGAACCTACGAGCAGTACTTC.

On this clone: The same CDR3 also results from other DNA sequences found in this sample. The genes are TRBV10-3 and TRBJ2-3; 10 bases align to TRBD2. V gave up 8 bases and J gave up 3 bases; unmatched junction bases: 5. The CDR3 runs to 14 residues. Per germline, CDR1 ENHRY and CDR2 SYGVKD. The CDR3 DNA reads TGTGCCATCCGCTTAGCGGGAGGTACAGATACGCAGTATTTT. Amino acids: CAIRLAGGTDTQYF.

This clone appeared a few times. The chain recombines TRBV18 with TRBJ2-1; a possible D gene is TRBD1 (5 bases). Germline lookup yields CDR1 KGHSH and CDR2 LQKENI. V lost 0 bases, J lost 5 bases, and 14 bases lay in between. This CDR3 has 16 amino acids. For the CDR3, the DNA is TGTGCCAGCTCACCACCCTCAGGGTTCCGTAACAATGAGCAGTTCTTC. Amino acid sequence: CASSPPSGFRNNEQFF.

This clone has just one count. The chain employs TRBV5-1 and TRBJ2-5; 9 nucleotides line up with TRBD2. This CDR3 is 16 amino acids long. V shed 3 bases and J 0 bases; nucleotides not matched to a gene: 6. Germline assignment: CDR1 SGHRS and CDR2 YFSETQ. CDR3 region: CASSSGASGDQETQYF. CDR3 nucleotide sequence: TGCGCCAGCAGCTCGGGGGCTAGCGGGGACCAAGAGACCCAGTACTTC.

V gene TRBV7-9 combines with J gene TRBJ1-2; TRBD1 might be the D (5 bases). The CDR3 is made up of 15 amino acids. Germline loops: CDR1 SEHNR, CDR2 FQNEAQ (reference sequence). V was cut by 8 bases and J by 4 bases, with 20 bases left in between. The CDR3: CASSGGSTGSYGYTF. CDR3 nucleotide sequence: TGTGCCAGCTCTGGGGGGTCAACCGGCTCCTATGGCTACACCTTC.